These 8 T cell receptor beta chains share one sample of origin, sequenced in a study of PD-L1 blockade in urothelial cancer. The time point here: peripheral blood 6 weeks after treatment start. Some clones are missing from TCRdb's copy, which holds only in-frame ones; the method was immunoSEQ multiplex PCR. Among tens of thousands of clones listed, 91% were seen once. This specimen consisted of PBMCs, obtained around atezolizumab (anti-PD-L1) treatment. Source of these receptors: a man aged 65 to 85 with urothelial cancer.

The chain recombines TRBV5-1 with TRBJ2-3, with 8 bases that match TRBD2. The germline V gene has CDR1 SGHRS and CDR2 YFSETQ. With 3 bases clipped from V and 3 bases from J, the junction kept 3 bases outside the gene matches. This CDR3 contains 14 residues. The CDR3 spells CASSSGLVTDTQYF. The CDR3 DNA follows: TGCGCCAGCAGCTCGGGACTAGTTACAGATACGCAGTATTTT.

DNA of the CDR3: TGCAGCGTAGATAGACAGGGGGAATATGAGCAGTTCTTC. It specifies CSVDRQGEYEQFF. The chain employs TRBV29-1 and TRBJ2-1; TRBD1 matches at 9 bases. The CDR3 extends over 13 amino acids. V shed 6 bases and J 8 bases; nucleotides not matched to a gene: 8. Germline CDR1 reads SQVTM; CDR2 reads ANQGSEA.

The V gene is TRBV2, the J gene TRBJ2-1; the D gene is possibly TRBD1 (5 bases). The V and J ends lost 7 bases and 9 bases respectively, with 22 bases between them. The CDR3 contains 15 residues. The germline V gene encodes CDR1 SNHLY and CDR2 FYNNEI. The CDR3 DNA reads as TGTGCCAGCAACAAGGATAGGGGCGCGGTCCCTGAGCAGTTCTTC. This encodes CASNKDRGAVPEQFF.

The CDR3 DNA sequence: TGTGCCAGCAGTGATCTTTGGGACAGGGTCAATCAGCCCCAGCATTTT. Encoded protein: CASSDLWDRVNQPQHF. The chain is built from TRBV6-1 and TRBJ1-5; 9 bases fit TRBD1. Losses at the gene ends were 3 bases for V and 3 bases for J; bases not matched to a gene: 6. The CDR3 spans 16 residues. The germline gives CDR1 MNHNS, CDR2 SASEGT.

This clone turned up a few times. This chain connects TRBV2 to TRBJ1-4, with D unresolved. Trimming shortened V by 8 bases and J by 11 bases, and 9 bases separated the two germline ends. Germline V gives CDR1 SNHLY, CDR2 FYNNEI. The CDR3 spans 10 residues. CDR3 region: CASEEEKLFF. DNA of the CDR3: TGTGCCAGCGAGGAAGAGAAACTGTTTTTT.

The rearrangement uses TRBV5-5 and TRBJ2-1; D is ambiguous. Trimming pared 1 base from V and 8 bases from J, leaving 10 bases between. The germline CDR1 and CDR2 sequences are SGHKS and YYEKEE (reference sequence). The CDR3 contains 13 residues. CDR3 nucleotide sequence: TGTGCCAGCAGCTTGTTGGTAGCAGATGAGCAGTTCTTC. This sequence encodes CASSLLVADEQFF.

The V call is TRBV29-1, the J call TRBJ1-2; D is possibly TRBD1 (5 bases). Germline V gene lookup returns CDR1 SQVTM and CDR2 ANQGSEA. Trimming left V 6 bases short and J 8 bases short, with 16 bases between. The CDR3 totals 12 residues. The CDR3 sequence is CSVLKGRDGYTF. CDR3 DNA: TGCAGCGTCCTAAAGGGGCGGGACGGCTACACCTTC.

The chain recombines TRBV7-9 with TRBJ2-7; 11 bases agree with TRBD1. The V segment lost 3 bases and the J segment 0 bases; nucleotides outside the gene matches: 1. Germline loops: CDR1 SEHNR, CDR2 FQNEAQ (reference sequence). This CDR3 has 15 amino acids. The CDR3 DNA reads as TGTGCCAGCAGCTTCGGGACAGGGGGCTCCTACGAGCAGTACTTC. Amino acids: CASSFGTGGSYEQYF. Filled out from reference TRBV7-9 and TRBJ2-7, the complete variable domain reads DTGVSQNPRHKITKRGQNVTFRCDPISEHNRLYWYRQTLGQGPEFLTYFQNEAQLEKSRLLSDRFSAERPKGSFSTLEIQRTEQGDSAMYLCASSFGTGGSYEQYFGPGTRLTVT.